This record concerns one T cell receptor beta chain sequence. This clonotype turned up a few times. It has no known antigen specificity. No base quality information exists; no much larger clone differs at one position. The data belong to a study of type 1 regulatory T cells (TCRdb year 2021). Turning to the overall study: An in vitro protocol by which a Tr1-enriched, alloantigen-specific CD4 T cell product named T-allo10 was generated was characterized in the study. Patients with hematological malignancies who were receiving allogeneic hematopoietic stem cell transplantation were the group in which T-allo10 was being clinically evaluated.

Sequencing took place on an Illumina MiSeq. The raw public reads went through TCRdb reprocessing: fastp at Q25, MiXCR clone calling, in-frame beta chains kept. Entries that share a CDR3 protein sequence are merged under the most common genes and DNA. The sample table records some 60,000 distinct CDR3 sequences; 60% to 80% of these occur just once. The ten largest clonotypes hold 1.5% to 2% of the sample. General findings and caveats noted by the study authors: Tr1 cells showed a more restricted TCR repertoire than non-Tr1 cells, which the study interpreted as alloantigen-induced clonal expansion.

V is cut by 3 bases and J by 2 bases, and the space between the germline ends is 7 bases. Taken from cysteine to phenylalanine, the CDR3 has 13 residues. Only the CDR3 region is kept as DNA, spanning 39 bases read in frame from base 1. Sequenced material: cultured non-Tr1 T cells, either the whole culture or a sorted T cell fraction (not recorded which). In light of the paper, this sample's cell subset or site label describes: non-Tr1 population from the T-allo10 product. The chain is encoded by TRBV12-3 or TRBV12-4 joined to TRBJ2-5, with TRBD1 tentatively as D gene (5 bases match). This clonotype originated in a human donor in good health. The CDR3 protein is CASSFNRQETQYF. The sequenced DNA: TGTGCCAGCAGTTTCAACAGGCAAGAGACCCAGTACTTC.